Below are 26 T cell receptor beta chains sequenced from a single sample in a study of T cell changes during pregnancy in multiple sclerosis. Profiling relied on immunoSEQ multiplex PCR, and the TCRdb table lists in-frame clones only, not all of them. The top ten hold roughly 3% of the sample, which has approximately 58,000 clones, 92% seen once. The sequenced sample was peripheral blood, obtained in the second trimester of pregnancy. These receptors came from a female donor in good health, enrolled as a control in a pregnancy study.

The CDR3 spells CASSLGASGNTIYF. CDR3 nucleotides: TGTGCCAGCAGCTTGGGGGCCTCTGGAAACACCATATATTTT. The chain employs TRBV11-1 and TRBJ1-3, with D perhaps matching TRBD1 (6 bases). The V and J ends lost 3 bases and 0 bases respectively, with 6 bases between them. CDR3 length: 14 residues. The germline V gene has CDR1 SGHAT and CDR2 FQDESV (reference sequence).

This chain connects TRBV28 to TRBJ1-5; 7 bases align to TRBD1. J lost 4 bases, V lost 2 bases, and 14 bases had no gene match. The CDR3 covers 18 residues. Germline values: CDR1 MDHEN, CDR2 SYDVKM. The CDR3 bases are TGTGCCAGCAGTTTACGCCTCCATTTTACAGGGGCTAATCAGCCCCAGCATTTT. Translated, it gives CASSLRLHFTGANQPQHF.

This chain joins TRBV28 and TRBJ2-3; TRBD2 matches at 7 bases. The CDR3 totals 15 residues. Germline values: CDR1 MDHEN, CDR2 SYDVKM. The ends lost 6 bases at V and 1 base at J; junction bases unmatched: 7. The CDR3 DNA reads as TGTGCCAGCAGCCGCGGGAGTTCGGGCACAGATACGCAGTATTTT. Its protein is CASSRGSSGTDTQYF.

V gene TRBV30 combines with J gene TRBJ2-2; D remains ambiguous. Germline V gene sequence: CDR1 GTSNPN, CDR2 SVGIG (reference sequence). The CDR3 runs to 14 residues. V was shortened by 0 bases and J by 5 bases, with 10 bases between the two germline ends. The CDR3 spells CAWSVLSRTGELFF. The CDR3 DNA reads TGTGCCTGGAGTGTACTCTCGCGAACCGGGGAGCTGTTTTTT.

V and J are TRBV6-5 and TRBJ2-7; possible D gene TRBD2, 6 bases. V was cut by 6 bases and J by 3 bases, with 18 bases left in between. This CDR3 has 15 amino acids. Germline V gene data show CDR1 as MNHEY and CDR2 as SVGAGI. CDR3: CASRTPGAGVYEQYF. The CDR3, as DNA: TGTGCCAGCAGAACCCCGGGAGCGGGTGTCTACGAGCAGTACTTC.

This chain connects TRBV4-1 to TRBJ2-1; 7 nucleotides match TRBD2. CDR1 and CDR2 from the germline V gene are MGHRA and YSYEKL. The junction had 6 bases not matched to a gene; V was cut back by 3 bases and J by 4 bases. The CDR3 length is 15 residues. The CDR3 region is CASSQLAGPYNEQFF. CDR3 sequence (DNA): TGCGCCAGCAGCCAGTTAGCGGGCCCTTACAATGAGCAGTTCTTC.

V and J are TRBV18 and TRBJ2-1; 9 bases map to TRBD2. The trim removed 4 bases at V and 1 base at J, leaving 2 bases unmatched. The germline V gene has CDR1 KGHSH and CDR2 LQKENI. The CDR3 extends over 15 amino acids. The CDR3 nucleotides read TGTGCCAGCTCACGCACTAGCGGGTCCTACAATGAGCAGTTCTTC. Protein: CASSRTSGSYNEQFF. The whole variable domain, filled in from reference TRBV18 and TRBJ2-1, reads NAGVMQNPRHLVRRRGQEARLRCSPMKGHSHVYWYRQLPEEGLKFMVYLQKENIIDESGMPKERFSAEFPKEGPSILRIQQVVRGDSAAYFCASSRTSGSYNEQFFGPGTRLTVL.

This chain uses TRBV15 with TRBJ2-3; 11 positions agree with TRBD2. The CDR3 covers 17 residues. The germline gives CDR1 LNHNV, CDR2 YYDKDF (reference sequence). Losses at the gene ends were 5 bases for V and 6 bases for J; bases not matched to a gene: 13. The CDR3 DNA is TGTGCCACCAGCGGGCGACTAGCGGGGCAAACGGGGGATACGCAGTATTTT. Translation gives CATSGRLAGQTGDTQYF.

This chain links TRBV7-2 with TRBJ2-7, with a tentative D call TRBD2 (5 bases). The CDR3 sequence is 12 residues long. Trimming took 3 bases from V and 6 from J, leaving 9 bases between them. CDR1 and CDR2 from the germline V gene are SGHTA and FQGNSA. The CDR3 coding sequence is TGTGCCAGCAGCTTCTACGGGGTCGAGCAGTACTTC. This gives the protein CASSFYGVEQYF.

The chain employs TRBV27 and TRBJ2-1; TRBD2 matches 11 bases. V lost 5 bases, J lost 7 bases, and 10 bases stayed unmatched. The CDR3 sequence is 16 residues long. Germline CDR1 MNHEY, CDR2 SMNVEV (reference sequence). This CDR3 is CASSRLAGGPGNEQFF. CDR3 in DNA: TGTGCCAGCAGTCGATTAGCGGGAGGGCCGGGTAATGAGCAGTTCTTC.

On this clone itself: At one end the junction does not follow the germline gene, possibly because of a read error. The rearrangement uses TRBV7-7 and TRBJ2-5, with no clear D. The CDR3 sequence is 13 residues long. Germline CDR1 and CDR2: SSHAT and FNYEAQ (reference sequence). CDR3 bases: TGTGCTAGCAGCACATCCCCCAGAGAGACCCAGTACTTC. Amino acids: CASSTSPRETQYF.

V usage is TRBV7-2 and J usage is TRBJ2-7, with a tentative D call TRBD2 (6 bases). Trimming took 5 bases from V and 3 from J, leaving 8 bases between them. This CDR3 contains 12 residues. CDR1 is SGHTA and CDR2 is FQGNSA in the germline V gene. The CDR3 protein is CASSMGGYEQYF. CDR3 sequence (DNA): TGTGCCAGCAGCATGGGAGGCTACGAGCAGTACTTC.

This chain uses TRBV19 with TRBJ2-5; 10 bases fit TRBD1. The CDR3 extends over 14 amino acids. The trim removed 5 bases at V and 2 bases at J, leaving 2 bases unmatched. Germline CDR1 is LNHDA and CDR2 is SQIVND (reference sequence). CDR3 DNA sequence: TGTGCCAGTAGTCGGACAGGGGGGCAAGAGACCCAGTACTTC. Translation: CASSRTGGQETQYF.

J is TRBJ2-1 and V is TRBV7-2; TRBD2 aligns across 11 bases. Germline-derived CDR1 and CDR2 are SGHTA and FQGNSA. CDR3 length: 19 residues. V shed 2 bases, J shed 1 base, and the junction held 10 bases outside the gene matches. CDR3 residues: CASSLRLAGSTASYNEQFF. CDR3 bases: TGTGCCAGCAGCTTAAGACTAGCGGGAAGTACGGCATCCTACAATGAGCAGTTCTTC.

The V call is TRBV30, the J call TRBJ2-5; 12 nucleotides agree with TRBD2. There are 14 residues in the CDR3. Per the germline V gene, CDR1 is GTSNPN and CDR2 is SVGIG (reference sequence). With 5 bases clipped from V and 5 bases from J, the junction kept 6 bases outside the gene matches. CDR3 protein: CAWGTSGPRETQYF. The CDR3 coding sequence is TGTGCCTGGGGGACTAGCGGGCCCCGGGAGACCCAGTACTTC.

The V and J genes are TRBV6-6 and TRBJ2-1, with a possible D match to TRBD1 (5 bases). The V and J ends lost 4 bases and 0 bases respectively, with 10 bases between them. This CDR3 region has 15 residues. Germline CDR1 and CDR2: MNHNY and SVGAGI (reference sequence). The CDR3 here is CASSWGRSSYNEQFF. In nucleotides, the CDR3 is TGTGCCAGCAGTTGGGGCAGGAGCTCCTACAATGAGCAGTTCTTC.

This sequence joins TRBV7-3 and TRBJ2-3, with 12 bases aligning to TRBD2. Germline V gene sequence: CDR1 SGHTA, CDR2 FQGTGA. V was clipped by 5 bases and J by 0 bases; unmatched bases: 9. This CDR3 has 18 residues. CDR3 residues: CASSRGTSGSPSTDTQYF. In DNA form, the CDR3 reads TGTGCCAGCAGCCGCGGGACTAGCGGGTCCCCTAGCACAGATACGCAGTATTTT. The whole variable domain, filled in from reference TRBV7-3 and TRBJ2-3, reads GAGVSQTPSNKVTEKGKYVELRCDPISGHTALYWYRQSLGQGPEFLIYFQGTGAADDSGLPNDRFFAVRPEGSVSTLKIQRTERGDSAVYLCASSRGTSGSPSTDTQYFGPGTRLTVL.

The V and J genes are TRBV5-4 and TRBJ1-6, with 7 bases that match TRBD1. There are 14 residues in the CDR3. CDR1 and CDR2 from the germline V gene are SGHNT and YYREEE (reference sequence). V shed 4 bases and J 6 bases; nucleotides not matched to a gene: 4. CDR3 loop: CASSTGQVNSPLHF. The CDR3 bases are TGTGCCAGCAGCACCGGACAGGTTAATTCACCCCTCCACTTT.

Here the CDR3 DNA reads TGTGCCAGCAGGCGCGGGGGGGCAGAATATACGCAGTATTTT. Translation: CASRRGGAEYTQYF. V usage is TRBV6-5 and J usage is TRBJ2-3; 9 bases line up with TRBD2. The CDR3 has 14 amino acids. Germline V gene data show CDR1 as MNHEY and CDR2 as SVGAGI. The trim removed 6 bases at V and 7 bases at J, leaving 8 bases unmatched.

The CDR3 sequence: CASSWMTGSGANVLTF. In DNA form, the CDR3 reads TGTGCCAGCAGTTGGATGACAGGCTCTGGGGCCAACGTCCTGACTTTC. This chain links TRBV27 with TRBJ2-6; D might be TRBD1 (6 bases). V dropped 4 bases and J dropped 0 bases, with 10 bases sitting between them. The CDR3 loop spans 16 amino acids. Germline CDR1 MNHEY, CDR2 SMNVEV (reference sequence).

The chain combines TRBV6-1 with TRBJ1-2, with a tentative D call TRBD1 (6 bases). Germline V gene lookup returns CDR1 MNHNS and CDR2 SASEGT. Trimming removed 4 bases at V and 5 bases at J, with 14 bases between. The CDR3 length is 14 residues. The CDR3 loop is CASSVARGGYGYTF. CDR3 nucleotide sequence: TGTGCCAGCAGTGTTGCGAGGGGGGGTTATGGCTACACCTTC.

This clone was observed at least ten times. This chain connects TRBV6-4 to TRBJ2-7; D may be TRBD2 (6 bases). Germline CDR1 reads MRHNA; CDR2 reads SNTAGT. This CDR3 contains 13 residues. V dropped 5 bases and J dropped 6 bases, with 14 bases sitting between them. Here the CDR3 reads CASSWDSTSEQYF. CDR3 DNA sequence: TGTGCCAGCAGTTGGGACTCAACATCCGAGCAGTACTTC.

The chain combines TRBV5-8 with TRBJ2-4; TRBD2 matches at 11 bases. Germline V gene sequence: CDR1 SGHTS, CDR2 YDEGEE. Trimming took 2 bases from V and 9 from J; bases not matched to a gene: 7. The CDR3 spans 15 residues. CDR3 in amino acids: CASSLLLAGAGIQYF. The CDR3 DNA follows: TGTGCCAGCAGCTTACTACTAGCGGGAGCGGGCATTCAGTACTTC.

In its sample, this clone was seen once. The gene calls are TRBV19 and TRBJ2-2, with 7 bases identical to TRBD2. This CDR3 has 14 residues. V was pared by 8 bases and J by 3 bases, with 6 bases of the junction left unmatched. Germline V gene data show CDR1 as LNHDA and CDR2 as SQIVND (reference sequence). The CDR3 DNA reads TGTGCCAGTTGGGACTATTCGGACACCGGGGAGCTGTTTTTT. This codes for CASWDYSDTGELFF.

The count of this clone is one. The J gene is TRBJ2-5, the V gene TRBV6-5; 7 bases align to TRBD1. Per germline, CDR1 MNHEY and CDR2 SVGAGI. The CDR3 runs to 15 residues. Germline trimming cut 6 bases from V and 2 bases from J; bases unmatched to any gene: 9. The CDR3 DNA reads as TGTGCCAGCAGCTCTAGGACAGGTACTCAAGAGACCCAGTACTTC. This codes for CASSSRTGTQETQYF.

This chain connects TRBV6-5 to TRBJ1-2; D is perhaps TRBD1 (5 bases). V dropped 5 bases and J dropped 2 bases, with 9 bases sitting between them. Germline V CDR1 and CDR2: MNHEY, SVGAGI. There are 13 residues in the CDR3. The CDR3, as DNA: TGTGCCAGCAGTGCCGACAGAAACTATGGCTACACCTTC. Amino acids: CASSADRNYGYTF.